A few counts support the clone carrying this T cell receptor (beta chain). The sample originates from a study of T-cell reconstitution after alpha-beta-depleted transplantation in children. The TCRbeta library incorporated unique molecular identifiers. Using its own MiXCR run on the PCR reads, TCRdb lists one record per CDR3 protein. Of approximately 400,000 distinct CDR3 sequences in the sample, under 13% were seen once. CDR3 length: 13 amino acids. In germline, CDR1 is SQVTM, CDR2 ANQGSEA. J lost 5 bases, V lost 4 bases, and 2 bases had no gene match. The source of this sequence is a human donor who donated a stem cell graft to a child with acute myeloid leukemia. This chain links TRBV29-1 with TRBJ2-3; 11 nucleotides line up with TRBD1. Source: PBMCs from the stem cell graft donor, taken from the stem cell graft. The CDR3 DNA is TGCAGCGTTGGGGACAGGGGGGAAGATACGCAGTATTTT. It is translated as CSVGDRGEDTQYF.